This TCR beta chain is from a study of blood T cell repertoires in COVID-19 (TCRdb year 2020). Study-wide context: Samples from collaborators originated in the United States, Italy and Spain and spanned both the acute and convalescent phases of COVID-19. The material from the prospective study consisted of cDNA or gDNA derived from T cells, B-cell-depleted T cells, or PBMCs. Subjects who had been exposed to COVID-19, were actively infected with it, or had recovered from it provided the deeply sampled blood TCRbeta repertoires that made up the dataset. The repertoires were made available in a free public database intended to serve as a resource for research on the immune response to SARS-CoV-2. Samples were obtained from the ongoing ImmuneRACE study (first 160 participants) and from about 1,300 subjects provided by 6 global collaborators. Nearly every sample came with metadata listing a de-identified subject ID, COVID-19 status, age in years and sex. Where available, HLA class I and class II types were taken from metadata supplied by the sample provider and were not determined by assay-based typing. Study-level results and caveats: Clinical and demographic metadata were provided uncurated, with the amount varying by source and participant.

Participants in the prospective study were aged about 18 to 95 years, lived in 24 United States geographic areas, and enrolled through a virtual design. In the prospective study, cohorts were assigned on the basis of participant-reported clinical history obtained from a screening survey and a study questionnaire. For ImmuneRACE Cohort 3, a participant was defined as recovered based on two consecutive negative NP/OP PCR tests, clearance by a healthcare professional, or resolution of symptoms. Each participant in the prospective study had whole blood, serum and a nasopharyngeal or oropharyngeal swab collected by mobile phlebotomists. Additional blood draws and questionnaires over an approximately 2-month period could optionally be provided by prospective study participants. Blood samples from the prospective study were shipped frozen or at room temperature prior to DNA extraction. The CDR3, from cysteine to phenylalanine, totals 14 residues. This entry keeps only the CDR3 DNA: 42 bases, framed from base 1. The CDR1 and CDR2 encoded by the germline V gene are MGHRA and YSYEKL. From V the trimming removes 1 base and from J it removes 1 base, while the gene matches leave 1 base of the junction unaccounted for.

As regards this clone: It lacks a known antigen. No clone much larger than this one lies a single base away; base qualities are absent.

The immunoSEQ Assay, a bias-controlled multiplex PCR, was used to amplify TCRbeta CDR3 regions from genomic DNA. Regarding the original processing steps: Nucleated cell counts per sample were estimated from amplification of reference gene primers within the assay. To quantify the absolute abundance of each unique TCRbeta CDR3 rearrangement, sequence reads were collapsed and filtered. Productive Simpson clonality was computed per sample as the square root of Simpson's diversity index over productive rearrangements. Imported from immuneACCESS, the table was reduced by TCRdb to in-frame sequences with V and J called. These copies leave out some clones; in studies compared against another copy, an unresolved V gene accounts for under half, and the cause of the remainder is not known. V, J and clone size were drawn from that table, and D and trimming were deduced from the DNA. The sample records roughly 400,000 clones, 90% of which are singletons. The ten largest clones take up around 0.6% of the sample.

The sequence derives from a man in his late teens or twenties who had recovered from COVID-19. Sequencing used PBMCs or T cells enriched from blood (not recorded which). The rearrangement combines TRBV4-1 with TRBJ2-7, with TRBD2 matching 7 junction bases. Here is the DNA: TGCGCCAGCAGCCAAGCTAGCGGTTCCTACGAGCAGTACTTC. Its product reads: CASSQASGSYEQYF.